This T cell receptor (beta chain) is from a study of blood T cell repertoires in COVID-19. The table lists this clone with a count of one. Germline CDR1 and CDR2: SGHNT and YYREEE (reference sequence). Trimming took off 4 bases at V and 0 bases at J, with 11 bases between the two ends. The CDR3 sequence is 15 residues long. Only in-frame clones appear in the TCRdb table, and some are missing; sequencing was by immunoSEQ multiplex PCR. The data contain about 220,000 clones, roughly 84% of them singletons. The genes are TRBV5-4 and TRBJ1-3; possible D gene TRBD1, 5 bases. Sequencing was done on a sample of peripheral blood. The origin of this receptor is a woman aged 80 or older with acute or convalescent COVID-19. The CDR3 DNA is TGTGCCAGCAGCCTCGACAGACACTCTGGAAACACCATATATTTT. It specifies CASSLDRHSGNTIYF.